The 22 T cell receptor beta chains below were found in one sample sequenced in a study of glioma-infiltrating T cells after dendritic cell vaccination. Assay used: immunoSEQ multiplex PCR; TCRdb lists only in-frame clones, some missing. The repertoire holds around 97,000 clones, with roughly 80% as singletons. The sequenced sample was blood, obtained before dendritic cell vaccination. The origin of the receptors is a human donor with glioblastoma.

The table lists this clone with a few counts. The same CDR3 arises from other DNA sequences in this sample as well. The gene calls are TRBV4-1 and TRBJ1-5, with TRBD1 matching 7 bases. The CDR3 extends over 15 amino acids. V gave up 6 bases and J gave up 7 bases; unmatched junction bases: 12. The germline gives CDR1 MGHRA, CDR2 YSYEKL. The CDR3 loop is CASSQPDRAGQPQHF. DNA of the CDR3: TGCGCCAGCAGTCAACCTGACAGGGCGGGACAGCCCCAGCATTTT.

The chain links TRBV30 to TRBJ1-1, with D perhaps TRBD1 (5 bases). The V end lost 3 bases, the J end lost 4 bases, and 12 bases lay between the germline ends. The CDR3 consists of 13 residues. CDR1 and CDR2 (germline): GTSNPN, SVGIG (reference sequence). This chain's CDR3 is CAWSADMATEAFF. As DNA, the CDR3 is TGTGCCTGGAGCGCGGACATGGCCACTGAAGCTTTCTTT.

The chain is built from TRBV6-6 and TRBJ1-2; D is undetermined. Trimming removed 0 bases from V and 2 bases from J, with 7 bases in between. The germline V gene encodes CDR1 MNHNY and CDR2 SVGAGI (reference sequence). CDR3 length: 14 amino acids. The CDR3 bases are TGTGCCAGCAGTTACTCTGGGCTCAACTATGGCTACACCTTC. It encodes CASSYSGLNYGYTF.

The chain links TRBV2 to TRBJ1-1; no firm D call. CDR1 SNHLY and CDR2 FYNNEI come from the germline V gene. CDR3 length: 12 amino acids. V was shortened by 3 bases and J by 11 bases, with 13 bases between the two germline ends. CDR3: CASSDEGVKAFF. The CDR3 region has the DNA TGTGCCAGCAGTGATGAAGGAGTCAAGGCTTTCTTT.

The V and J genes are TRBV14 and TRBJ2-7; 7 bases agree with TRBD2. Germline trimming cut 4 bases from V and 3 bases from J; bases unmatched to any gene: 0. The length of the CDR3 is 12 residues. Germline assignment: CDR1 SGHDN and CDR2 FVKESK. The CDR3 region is CASSRGGYEQYF. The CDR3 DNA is TGTGCCAGCAGCCGGGGGGGCTACGAGCAGTACTTC.

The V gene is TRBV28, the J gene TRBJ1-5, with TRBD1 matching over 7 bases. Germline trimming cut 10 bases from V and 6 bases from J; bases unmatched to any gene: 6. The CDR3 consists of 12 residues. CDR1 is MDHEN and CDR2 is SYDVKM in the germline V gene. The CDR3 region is CATVSGGQPQHF. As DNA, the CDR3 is TGTGCCACCGTTTCAGGGGGTCAGCCCCAGCATTTT.

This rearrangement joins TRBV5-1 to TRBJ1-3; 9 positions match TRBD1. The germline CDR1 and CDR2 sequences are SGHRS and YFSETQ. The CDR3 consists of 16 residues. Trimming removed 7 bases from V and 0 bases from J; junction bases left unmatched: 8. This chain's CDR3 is CASGGGTGNSGNTIYF. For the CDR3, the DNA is TGCGCCAGCGGTGGCGGGACAGGGAACTCTGGAAACACCATATATTTT.

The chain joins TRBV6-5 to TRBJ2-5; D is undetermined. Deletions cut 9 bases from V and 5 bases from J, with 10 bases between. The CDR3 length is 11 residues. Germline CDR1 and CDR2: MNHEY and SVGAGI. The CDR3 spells CASRGWETQYF. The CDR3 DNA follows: TGTGCCAGTAGAGGTTGGGAGACCCAGTACTTC.

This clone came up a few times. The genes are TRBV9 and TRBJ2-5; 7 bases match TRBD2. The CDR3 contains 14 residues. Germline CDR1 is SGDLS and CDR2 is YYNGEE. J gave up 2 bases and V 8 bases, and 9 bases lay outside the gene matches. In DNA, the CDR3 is TGTGCCAGTGGGAGGGGAAGCCCACAAGAGACCCAGTACTTC. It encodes CASGRGSPQETQYF.

The DNA of the CDR3 is TGTGCCAGCAGGGGGTCCTGGGGACTCGAAGGGGAAAAACTGTTTTTT. Translating gives CASRGSWGLEGEKLFF. The chain joins TRBV7-6 to TRBJ1-4, with D tentatively TRBD1 (5 bases). V gave up 6 bases and J gave up 8 bases, with 22 bases separating them. CDR1 is SGHVS, CDR2 FNYEAQ, per germline. This CDR3 is built from 16 residues.

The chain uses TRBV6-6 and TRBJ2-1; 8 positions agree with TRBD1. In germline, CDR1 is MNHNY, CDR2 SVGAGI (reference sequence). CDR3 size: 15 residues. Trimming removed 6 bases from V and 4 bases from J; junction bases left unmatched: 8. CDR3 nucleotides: TGTGCCAGCAGCCCTGACAGGGGACGATACAATGAGCAGTTCTTC. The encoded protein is CASSPDRGRYNEQFF.

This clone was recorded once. CDR3 region: CASSRRDSYEQYF. The CDR3 nucleotides are TGTGCCAGCTCACGGAGGGACAGCTACGAGCAGTACTTC. V usage is TRBV18 and J usage is TRBJ2-7; possible D gene TRBD1, 7 bases. CDR1 KGHSH and CDR2 LQKENI come from the germline V gene. CDR3 length: 13 amino acids. The V end was cut by 4 bases, the J end by 3 bases, with 10 bases between.

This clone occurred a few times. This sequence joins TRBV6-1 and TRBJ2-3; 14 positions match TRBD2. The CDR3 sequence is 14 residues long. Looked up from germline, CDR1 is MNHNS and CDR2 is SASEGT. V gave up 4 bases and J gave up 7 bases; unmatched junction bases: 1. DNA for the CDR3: TGTGCCAGCAGTGGGACTAGCGGGGGGAATACGCAGTATTTT. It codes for CASSGTSGGNTQYF.

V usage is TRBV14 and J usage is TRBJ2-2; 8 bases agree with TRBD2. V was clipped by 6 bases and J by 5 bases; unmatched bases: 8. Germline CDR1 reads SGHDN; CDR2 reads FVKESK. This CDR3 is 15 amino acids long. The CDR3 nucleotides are TGTGCCAGCAGGTATGAGCGGGGGAGGACCGGGGAGCTGTTTTTT. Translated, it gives CASRYERGRTGELFF.

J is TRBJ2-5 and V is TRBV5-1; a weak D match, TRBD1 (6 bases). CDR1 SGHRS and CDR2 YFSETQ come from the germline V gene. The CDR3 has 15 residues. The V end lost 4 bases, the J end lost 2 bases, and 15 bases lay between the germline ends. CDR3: CASSTNLGTQETQYF. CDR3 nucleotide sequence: TGCGCCAGCAGCACGAATCTAGGGACACAAGAGACCCAGTACTTC.

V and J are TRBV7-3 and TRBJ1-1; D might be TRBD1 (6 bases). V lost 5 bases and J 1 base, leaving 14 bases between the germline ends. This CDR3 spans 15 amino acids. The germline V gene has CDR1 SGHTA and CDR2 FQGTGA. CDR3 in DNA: TGTGCCAGCAGCGAAGGACAGAGACCGAACACTGAAGCTTTCTTT. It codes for CASSEGQRPNTEAFF.

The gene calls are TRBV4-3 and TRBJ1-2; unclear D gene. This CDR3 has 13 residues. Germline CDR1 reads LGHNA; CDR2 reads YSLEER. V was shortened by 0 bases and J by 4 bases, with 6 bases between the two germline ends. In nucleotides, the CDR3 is TGCGCCAGCAGCCAAGATGGCAGCTATGGCTACACCTTC. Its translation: CASSQDGSYGYTF.

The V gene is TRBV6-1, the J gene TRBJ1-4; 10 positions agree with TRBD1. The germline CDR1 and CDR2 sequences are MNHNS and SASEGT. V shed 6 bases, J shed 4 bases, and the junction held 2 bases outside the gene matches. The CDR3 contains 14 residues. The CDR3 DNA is TGTGCCAGCAGGAGGGACAGGGGTAATGAAAAACTGTTTTTT. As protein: CASRRDRGNEKLFF.

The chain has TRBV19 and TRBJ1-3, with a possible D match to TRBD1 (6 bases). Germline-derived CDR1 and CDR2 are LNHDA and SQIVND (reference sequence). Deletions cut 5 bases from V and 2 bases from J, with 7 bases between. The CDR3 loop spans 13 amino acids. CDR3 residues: CASSSGAGNTIYF. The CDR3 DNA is TGTGCCAGTAGTTCAGGGGCTGGAAACACCATATATTTT. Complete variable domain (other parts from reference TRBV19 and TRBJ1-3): DGGITQSPKYLFRKEGQNVTLSCEQNLNHDAMYWYRQDPGQGLRLIYYSQIVNDFQKGDIAEGYSVSREKKESFPLTVTSAQKNPTAFYLCASSSGAGNTIYFGEGSWLTVV.

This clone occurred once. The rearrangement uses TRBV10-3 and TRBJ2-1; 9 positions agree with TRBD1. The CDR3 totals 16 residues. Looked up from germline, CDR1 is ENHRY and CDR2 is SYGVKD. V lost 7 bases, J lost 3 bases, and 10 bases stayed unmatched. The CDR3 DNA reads TGTGCCATCAAAGATGGTGACAGGGGGGACTACAATGAGCAGTTCTTC. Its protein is CAIKDGDRGDYNEQFF.

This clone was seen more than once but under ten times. The CDR3: CASSYQGELNTEAFF. CDR3 sequence (DNA): TGTGCCAGCAGTTACCAGGGCGAATTGAACACTGAAGCTTTCTTT. The chain joins TRBV6-6 to TRBJ1-1, with D maybe TRBD1 (5 bases). Trimming took 2 bases from V and 0 from J, leaving 10 bases between them. The CDR3 covers 15 residues. Germline V gene lookup returns CDR1 MNHNY and CDR2 SVGAGI (reference sequence).

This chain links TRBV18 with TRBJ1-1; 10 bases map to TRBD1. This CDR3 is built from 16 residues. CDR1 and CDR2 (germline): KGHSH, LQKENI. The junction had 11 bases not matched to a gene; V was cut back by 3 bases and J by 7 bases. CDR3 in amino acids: CASSPGTGVIEGEAFF. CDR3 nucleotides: TGTGCCAGCTCACCGGGGACAGGGGTTATCGAGGGTGAAGCTTTCTTT. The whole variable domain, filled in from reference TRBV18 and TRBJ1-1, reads NAGVMQNPRHLVRRRGQEARLRCSPMKGHSHVYWYRQLPEEGLKFMVYLQKENIIDESGMPKERFSAEFPKEGPSILRIQQVVRGDSAAYFCASSPGTGVIEGEAFFGQGTRLTVV.